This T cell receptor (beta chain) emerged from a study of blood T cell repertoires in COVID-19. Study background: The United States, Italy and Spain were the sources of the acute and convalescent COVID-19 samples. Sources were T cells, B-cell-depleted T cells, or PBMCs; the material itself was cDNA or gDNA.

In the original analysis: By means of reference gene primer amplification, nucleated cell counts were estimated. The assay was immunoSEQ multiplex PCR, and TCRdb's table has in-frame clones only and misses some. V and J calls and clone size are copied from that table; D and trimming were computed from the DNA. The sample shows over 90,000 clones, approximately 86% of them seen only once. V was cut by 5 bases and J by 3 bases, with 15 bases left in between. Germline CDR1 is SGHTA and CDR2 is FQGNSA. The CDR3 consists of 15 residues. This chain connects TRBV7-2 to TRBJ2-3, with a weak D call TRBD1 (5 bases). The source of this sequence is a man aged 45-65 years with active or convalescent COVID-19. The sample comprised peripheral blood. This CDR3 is CASSPTGSLTDTQYF. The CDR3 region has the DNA TGTGCCAGCAGCCCCACAGGCTCTCTAACAGATACGCAGTATTTT. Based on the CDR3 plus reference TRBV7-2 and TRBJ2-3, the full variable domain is GAGVSQSPSNKVTEKGKDVELRCDPISGHTALYWYRQSLGQGLEFLIYFQGNSAPDKSGLPSDRFSAERTGGSVSTLTIQRTQQEDSAVYLCASSPTGSLTDTQYFGPGTRLTVL.